These T cell receptor beta chains were read from a single sample in a study of cytomegalovirus exposure and HLA in healthy donors. The method was immunoSEQ multiplex PCR; TCRdb's version includes in-frame clones alone and lacks a portion of them. The data contain roughly 120,000 clones, about 70% of them seen just once; the ten biggest clones take up approximately 13%. Sequencing was performed on PBMCs. The receptors were sampled from a woman aged 60-75 years in good health and CMV-seropositive. Both conserved end residues are part of each CDR3. A D gene is named only where the DNA matches it firmly.

TRBD1	TRBV7-3	TRBJ1-2	15	CASSSPGTGVYGYTF
TRBD1	TRBV5-5	TRBJ1-2	14	CASSSQQGALGYTF
TRBD1	TRBV5-6	TRBJ2-2	17	CASSPRWTGLNTGELFF
TRBD1	TRBV29-1	TRBJ1-1	13	CSAKPGQTSEAFF
-	TRBV5-5	TRBJ2-3	12	CASSFPADTQYF
TRBD1	TRBV2	TRBJ1-2	15	CASRQGVISNYGYTF
-	TRBV7-3	TRBJ2-3	15	CASSLTGGRTDTQYF
TRBD1	TRBV29-1	TRBJ2-3	16	CSVARVGRQGADTQYF
TRBD1	TRBV18	TRBJ2-7	15	CASSPQTGILYEQYF
TRBD2	TRBV2	TRBJ2-7	17	CASSGASGRAGTYEQYF
-	TRBV7-3	TRBJ2-1	14	CASSYEGGPDEQFF
-	TRBV7-2	TRBJ2-5	14	CASSLAGGGETQYF
TRBD1	TRBV7-2	TRBJ1-3	16	CASSLGQPASGNTIYF
TRBD2	TRBV7-9	TRBJ2-3	15	CASSLRGGRADTQYF
TRBD1	TRBV5-4	TRBJ2-1	15	CASSPQDRVNNEQFF
TRBD2	TRBV30	TRBJ2-1	15	CACLIKRGGRHEQFF
-	TRBV4-2	TRBJ1-2	18	CASSQPPGQHGTSYGYTF
TRBD2	TRBV5-4	TRBJ2-2	17	CASRPGLGGPNTGELFF
-	TRBV5-4	-	14	CASSLTGYSYEQYF
TRBD2	TRBV4-2	TRBJ2-3	18	CASSQRALAGGSTDTQYF
-	TRBV27	TRBJ2-5	17	CASSFSGAGWGQETQYF
-	TRBV18	TRBJ2-7	13	CASSPLDNYEQYF
TRBD1	TRBV5-6	TRBJ1-1	15	CASSFGGTGRVEAFF
-	TRBV9	TRBJ1-4	13	CASSVGQREKLFF
TRBD1	TRBV5-4	TRBJ2-4	17	CASSLEGQGVAKNIQYF
-	TRBV19	TRBJ2-3	14	CASSIEGGTDTQYF
TRBD2	TRBV5-4	TRBJ2-3	17	CASSPGGTSGGTDTQYF
TRBD1	TRBV7-6	TRBJ1-1	17	CASSFPRTGGAGTEAFF
-	TRBV7-9	TRBJ2-1	13	CASSKDSINEQFF
TRBD1	TRBV5-1	TRBJ1-2	14	CASSPGTGGDGYTF
-	TRBV7-2	TRBJ1-3	13	CASTSGQRNTIYF
TRBD2	TRBV2	TRBJ2-5	15	CASMVFSGIQETQYF
TRBD2	TRBV5-1	TRBJ2-1	14	CASSATLAGNEQFF
-	TRBV18	TRBJ1-6	18	CASSPYVVGGPYNSPLHF
TRBD2	TRBV28	TRBJ2-2	16	CASSLFAGGNTGELFF
-	TRBV29-1	TRBJ1-1	15	CSVDEVIRVNTEAFF
-	TRBV9	TRBJ1-6	14	CASSVELAGGPLHF
-	TRBV5-6	TRBJ1-1	15	CASSLGSTRTTEAFF
TRBD2	TRBV5-1	TRBJ2-1	16	CASSRILGGDGNEQFF
TRBD1	TRBV19	TRBJ1-1	16	CASSSPPGQMNTEAFF
TRBD1	TRBV25-1	TRBJ2-3	17	CASSGPGQVIRTDTQYF
-	TRBV29-1	TRBJ1-1	14	CSAVGQAGVTEAFF
TRBD1	TRBV29-1	TRBJ2-3	14	CSVDRQGATDTQYF